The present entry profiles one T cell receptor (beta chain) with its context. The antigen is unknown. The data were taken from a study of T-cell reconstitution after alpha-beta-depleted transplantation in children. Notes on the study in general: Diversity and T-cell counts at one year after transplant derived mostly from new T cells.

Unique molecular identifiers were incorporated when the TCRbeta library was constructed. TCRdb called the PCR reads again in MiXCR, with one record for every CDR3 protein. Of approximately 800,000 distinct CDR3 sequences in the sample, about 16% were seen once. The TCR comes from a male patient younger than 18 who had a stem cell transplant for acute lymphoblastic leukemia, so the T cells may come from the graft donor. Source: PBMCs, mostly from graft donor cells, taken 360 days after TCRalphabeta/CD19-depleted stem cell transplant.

This CDR3 reads CASSPPTGLGETQYF. The DNA of the CDR3 is TGTGCCAGCTCACCACCGACGGGGTTAGGCGAGACCCAGTACTTC. The chain is built from TRBV18 and TRBJ2-5; weak D call: TRBD2 (5 bases). The CDR3 runs to 15 residues. Per the germline V gene, CDR1 is KGHSH and CDR2 is LQKENI. V lost 0 bases and J 5 bases, leaving 13 bases between the germline ends. The full variable domain, with the rest looked up from reference TRBV18 and TRBJ2-5, is NAGVMQNPRHLVRRRGQEARLRCSPMKGHSHVYWYRQLPEEGLKFMVYLQKENIIDESGMPKERFSAEFPKEGPSILRIQQVVRGDSAAYFCASSPPTGLGETQYFGPGTRLLVL.